The clone carrying this T cell receptor beta chain was observed many times. Over around 19 PCR cycles, TCRs were amplified from a constant-region primer and V-primer adapter. One entry per CDR3 protein results from TCRdb running MiXCR on the reads. The data show about 46,000 distinct CDR3 sequences, about 11% seen once. Time point indicated: before trial treatment. The data were taken from a study of low-dose radiotherapy and immunotherapy resistance in tumors. Study background: Both drugs were delivered intravenously to patients (nivolumab 240 mg every two weeks and ipilimumab 1 mg/kg every six weeks). The 200 mg/m2 dose of intravenous cyclophosphamide was given every two weeks, one day before radiation and immunotherapy. With cycle 1 day 1 as the start, patients took oral aspirin 300 mg daily for four cycles. Gene-specific TRAV and TRBV primers were used for first-strand cDNA, covering alpha and beta chains.

V was clipped by 5 bases and J by 0 bases; unmatched bases: 5. Germline assignment: CDR1 MNHEY and CDR2 SVGEGT. This CDR3 is built from 16 residues. V gene TRBV6-2 or TRBV6-3 combines with J gene TRBJ1-3; 9 nucleotides line up with TRBD1. The sequence was collected from a female donor with ovarian cancer. The source was PBMCs, collected before treatment. CDR3 sequence reads: CASSPGQGHSGNTIYF. The CDR3 coding sequence is TGTGCCAGCAGTCCGGGACAGGGACACTCTGGAAACACCATATATTTT.